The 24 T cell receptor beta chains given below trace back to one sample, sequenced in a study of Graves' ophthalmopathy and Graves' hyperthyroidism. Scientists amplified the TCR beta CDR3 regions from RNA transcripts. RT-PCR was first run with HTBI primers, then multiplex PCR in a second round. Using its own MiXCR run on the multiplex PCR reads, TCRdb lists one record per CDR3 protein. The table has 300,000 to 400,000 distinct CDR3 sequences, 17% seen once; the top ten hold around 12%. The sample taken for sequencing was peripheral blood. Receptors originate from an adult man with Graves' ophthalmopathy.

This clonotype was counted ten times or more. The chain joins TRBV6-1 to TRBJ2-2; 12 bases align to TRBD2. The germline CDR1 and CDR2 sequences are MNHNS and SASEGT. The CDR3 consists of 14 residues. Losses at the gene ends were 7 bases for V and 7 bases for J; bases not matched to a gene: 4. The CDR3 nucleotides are TGTGCCAGCACGGCTAGCGGGGGGGTCGGGGAGCTGTTTTTT. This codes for CASTASGGVGELFF.

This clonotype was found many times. CDR3 loop: CASSLDSRDSLYGYTF. The CDR3 bases are TGCGCCAGCAGCTTGGACTCTAGAGACAGTCTCTATGGCTACACCTTC. The chain employs TRBV5-1 and TRBJ1-2; weak D call: TRBD1 (5 bases). The V end was cut by 0 bases, the J end by 4 bases, with 16 bases between. The length of the CDR3 is 16 residues. Germline V gives CDR1 SGHRS, CDR2 YFSETQ.

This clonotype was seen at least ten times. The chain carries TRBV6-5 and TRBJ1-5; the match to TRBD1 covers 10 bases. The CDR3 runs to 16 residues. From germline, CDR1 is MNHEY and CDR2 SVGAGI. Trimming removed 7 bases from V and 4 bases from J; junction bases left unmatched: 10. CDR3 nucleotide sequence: TGTGCCAGCACCCAGAGACAGGGGGCGCGAAATCAGCCCCAGCATTTT. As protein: CASTQRQGARNQPQHF.

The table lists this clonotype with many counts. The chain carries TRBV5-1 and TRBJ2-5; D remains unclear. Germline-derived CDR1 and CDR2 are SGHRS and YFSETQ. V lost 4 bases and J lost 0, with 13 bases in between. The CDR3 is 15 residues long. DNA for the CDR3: TGCGCCAGCAGCGTTGTAGTGGGCGACCAAGAGACCCAGTACTTC. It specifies CASSVVVGDQETQYF.

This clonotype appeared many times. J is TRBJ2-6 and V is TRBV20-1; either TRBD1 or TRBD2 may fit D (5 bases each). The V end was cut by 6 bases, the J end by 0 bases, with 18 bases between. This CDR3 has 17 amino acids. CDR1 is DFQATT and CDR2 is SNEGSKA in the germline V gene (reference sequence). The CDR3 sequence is CSAVRDGDHSGANVLTF. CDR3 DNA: TGCAGTGCCGTACGGGACGGTGACCACTCTGGGGCCAACGTCCTGACTTTC.

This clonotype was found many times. The CDR3 is CASSERGETSGVYQETQYF. In DNA, the CDR3 is TGTGCCAGCAGTGAAAGGGGCGAGACTAGCGGGGTGTACCAAGAGACCCAGTACTTC. This chain connects TRBV6-1 to TRBJ2-5; 11 positions match TRBD2. The germline V gene encodes CDR1 MNHNS and CDR2 SASEGT. Trimming at V came to 2 bases and at J to 0 bases, leaving 11 bases not matched to a gene. This CDR3 comprises 19 residues.

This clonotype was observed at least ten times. CDR3 region: CASSATGTGTRETQYF. As DNA, the CDR3 is TGTGCCAGCAGTGCAACCGGGACAGGGACGCGAGAGACCCAGTACTTC. This chain uses TRBV6-1 with TRBJ2-5; the match to TRBD1 covers 9 bases. Trimming at V came to 4 bases and at J to 4 bases, leaving 10 bases not matched to a gene. The CDR3 spans 16 residues. From germline, CDR1 is MNHNS and CDR2 SASEGT.

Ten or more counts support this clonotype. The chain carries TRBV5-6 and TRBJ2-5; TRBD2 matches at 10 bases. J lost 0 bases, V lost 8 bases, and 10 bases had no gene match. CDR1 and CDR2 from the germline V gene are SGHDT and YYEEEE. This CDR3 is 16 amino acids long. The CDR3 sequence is CASIAGGPLYQETQYF. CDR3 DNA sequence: TGTGCCAGTATAGCGGGGGGTCCTCTGTACCAAGAGACCCAGTACTTC.

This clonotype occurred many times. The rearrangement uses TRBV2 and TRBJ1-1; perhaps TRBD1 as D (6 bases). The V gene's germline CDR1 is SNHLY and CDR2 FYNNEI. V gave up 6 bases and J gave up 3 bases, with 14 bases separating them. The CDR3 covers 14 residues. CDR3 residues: CASRQGWRDTEAFF. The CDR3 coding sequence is TGTGCCAGCAGACAGGGATGGCGGGACACTGAAGCTTTCTTT. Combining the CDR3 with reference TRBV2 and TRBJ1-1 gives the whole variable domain EPEVTQTPSHQVTQMGQEVILRCVPISNHLYFYWYRQILGQKVEFLVSFYNNEISEKSEIFDDQFSVERPDGSNFTLKIRSTKLEDSAMYFCASRQGWRDTEAFFGQGTRLTVV.

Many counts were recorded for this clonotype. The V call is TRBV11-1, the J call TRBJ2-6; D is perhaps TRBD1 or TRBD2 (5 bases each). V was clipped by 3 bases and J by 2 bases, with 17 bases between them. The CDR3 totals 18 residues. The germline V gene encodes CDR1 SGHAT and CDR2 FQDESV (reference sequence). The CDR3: CASSLSRLGTAGANVLTF. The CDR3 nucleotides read TGTGCCAGCAGCTTGTCCAGACTCGGGACGGCTGGGGCCAACGTCCTGACTTTC.

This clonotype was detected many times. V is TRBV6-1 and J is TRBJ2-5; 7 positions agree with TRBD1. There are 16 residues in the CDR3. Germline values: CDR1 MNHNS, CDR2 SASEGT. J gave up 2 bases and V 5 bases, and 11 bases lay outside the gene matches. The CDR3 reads CASSRNRGSPQETQYF. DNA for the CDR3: TGTGCCAGCAGTAGAAACAGGGGTTCCCCTCAAGAGACCCAGTACTTC.

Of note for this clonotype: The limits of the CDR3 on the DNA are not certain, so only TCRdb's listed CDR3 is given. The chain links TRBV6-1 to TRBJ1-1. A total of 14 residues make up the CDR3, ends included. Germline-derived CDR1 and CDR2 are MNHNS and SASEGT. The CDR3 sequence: CASSLRFGSTEAFF.

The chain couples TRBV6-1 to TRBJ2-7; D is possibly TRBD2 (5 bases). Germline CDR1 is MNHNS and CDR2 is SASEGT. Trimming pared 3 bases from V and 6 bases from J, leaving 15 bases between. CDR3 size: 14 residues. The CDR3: CASSDEGSFREQYF. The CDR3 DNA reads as TGTGCCAGCAGTGACGAGGGCAGTTTCCGCGAGCAGTACTTC.

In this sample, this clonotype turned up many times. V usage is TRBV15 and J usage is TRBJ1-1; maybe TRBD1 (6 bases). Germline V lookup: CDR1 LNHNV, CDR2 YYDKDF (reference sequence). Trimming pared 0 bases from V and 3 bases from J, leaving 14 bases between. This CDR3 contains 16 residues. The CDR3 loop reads CATSRDIDRRDTEAFF. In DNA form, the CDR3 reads TGTGCCACCAGCAGAGATATCGACAGGCGCGACACTGAAGCTTTCTTT.

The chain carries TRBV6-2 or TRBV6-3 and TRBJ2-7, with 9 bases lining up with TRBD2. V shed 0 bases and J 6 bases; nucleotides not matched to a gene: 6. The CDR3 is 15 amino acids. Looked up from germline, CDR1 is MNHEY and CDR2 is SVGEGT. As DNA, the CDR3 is TGTGCCAGCAGTTACTCGGGTAGCGGGAGTTCCGAGCAGTACTTC. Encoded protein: CASSYSGSGSSEQYF.

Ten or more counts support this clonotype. In nucleotides, the CDR3 is TGTGCCAGCAGTTCCAGCGGGATTTCCTACGAGCAGTACTTC. The encoded protein is CASSSSGISYEQYF. This rearrangement joins TRBV12-3 or TRBV12-4 to TRBJ2-7, with TRBD2 matching over 7 bases. The CDR3 is 14 residues long. The V and J ends lost 4 bases and 1 base, in that order; junction bases with no gene match: 4.

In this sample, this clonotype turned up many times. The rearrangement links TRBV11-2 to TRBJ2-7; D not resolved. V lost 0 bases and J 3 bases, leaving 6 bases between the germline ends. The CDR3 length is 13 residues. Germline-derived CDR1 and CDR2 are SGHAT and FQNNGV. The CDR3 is CASSLEVFYEQYF. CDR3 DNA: TGTGCCAGCAGCTTAGAGGTTTTCTACGAGCAGTACTTC. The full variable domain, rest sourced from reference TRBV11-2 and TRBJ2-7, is EAGVAQSPRYKIIEKRQSVAFWCNPISGHATLYWYQQILGQGPKLLIQFQNNGVVDDSQLPKDRFSAERLKGVDSTLKIQPAKLEDSAVYLCASSLEVFYEQYFGPGTRLTVT.

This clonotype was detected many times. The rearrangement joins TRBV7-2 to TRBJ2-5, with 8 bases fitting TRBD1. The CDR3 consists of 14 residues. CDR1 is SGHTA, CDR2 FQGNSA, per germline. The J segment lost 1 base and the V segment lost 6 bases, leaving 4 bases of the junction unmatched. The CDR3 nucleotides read TGTGCCAGCAGGGAAGGGACAGGCCAAGAGACCCAGTACTTC. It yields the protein CASREGTGQETQYF.

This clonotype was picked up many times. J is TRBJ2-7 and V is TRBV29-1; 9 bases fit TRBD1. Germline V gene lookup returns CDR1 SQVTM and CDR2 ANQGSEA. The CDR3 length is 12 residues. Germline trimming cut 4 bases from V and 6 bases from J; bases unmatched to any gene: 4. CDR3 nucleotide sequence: TGCAGCGTTGCGGACAGGGGTTTCGAGCAGTACTTC. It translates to CSVADRGFEQYF.

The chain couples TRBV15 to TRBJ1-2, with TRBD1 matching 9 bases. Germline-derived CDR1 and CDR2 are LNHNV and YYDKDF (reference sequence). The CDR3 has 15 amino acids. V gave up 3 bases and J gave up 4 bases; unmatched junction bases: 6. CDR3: CATSRTGGILYGYTF. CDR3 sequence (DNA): TGTGCCACCAGCAGGACAGGGGGGATCCTCTATGGCTACACCTTC.

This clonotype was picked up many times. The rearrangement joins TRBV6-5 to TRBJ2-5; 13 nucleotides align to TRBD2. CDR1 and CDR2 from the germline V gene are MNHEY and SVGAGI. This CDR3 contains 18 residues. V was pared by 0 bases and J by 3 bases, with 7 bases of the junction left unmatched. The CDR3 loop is CASSYSMGTSGEKETQYF. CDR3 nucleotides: TGTGCCAGCAGTTACTCGATGGGGACTAGCGGGGAAAAAGAGACCCAGTACTTC.

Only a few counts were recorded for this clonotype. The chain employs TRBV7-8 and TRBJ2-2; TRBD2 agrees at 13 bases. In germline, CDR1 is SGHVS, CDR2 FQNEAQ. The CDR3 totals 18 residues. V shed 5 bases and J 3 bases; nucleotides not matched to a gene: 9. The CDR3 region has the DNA TGTGCCAGCAGCACGCCGACTAGCGGGAGGTCGTACACCGGGGAGCTGTTTTTT. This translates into CASSTPTSGRSYTGELFF.

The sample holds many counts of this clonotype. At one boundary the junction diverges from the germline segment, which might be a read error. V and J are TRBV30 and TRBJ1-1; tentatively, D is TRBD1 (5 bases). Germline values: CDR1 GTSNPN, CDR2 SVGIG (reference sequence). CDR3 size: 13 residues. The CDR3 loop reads CARSEGENTEAFF. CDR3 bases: TGTGCCCGGAGTGAAGGGGAAAACACTGAAGCTTTCTTT.

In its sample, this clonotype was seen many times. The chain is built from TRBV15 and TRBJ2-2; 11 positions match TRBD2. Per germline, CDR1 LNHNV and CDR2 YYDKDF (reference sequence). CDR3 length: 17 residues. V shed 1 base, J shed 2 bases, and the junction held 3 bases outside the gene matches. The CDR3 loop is CATSRGLAGTNTGELFF. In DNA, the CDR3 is TGTGCCACCAGCAGAGGACTAGCGGGGACCAACACCGGGGAGCTGTTTTTT.